This T cell receptor (beta chain) was obtained from a study of T cells in localized non-small cell lung cancer. Broader study findings: Within adjacent lung there appeared a median around 55 of the top 100 tumor clones.

The assay was immunoSEQ multiplex PCR, and TCRdb's table has in-frame clones only and misses some. Here the sample spans some 11,000 clones, over 70% being singletons. On this clone: What it binds is unknown.

The CDR3 length is 16 residues. V was clipped by 5 bases and J by 3 bases, with 18 bases between them. Germline V gene lookup returns CDR1 MDHEN and CDR2 SYDVKM. This TCR was recovered from a male donor aged 60 or older with stage I lung adenocarcinoma. The sequencing used peripheral blood, collected before any cancer treatment. This chain connects TRBV28 to TRBJ2-3, with D perhaps TRBD1 (6 bases). Written as DNA, the CDR3 is TGTGCCAGCAGTCCGGGCCAGGGGCGAGGGACAGATACGCAGTATTTT. Amino acid sequence: CASSPGQGRGTDTQYF.